A single sample gave rise to the 30 T cell receptor beta chains below, sequenced in a study of cytomegalovirus exposure and HLA in healthy donors. Primers included in the PCR were 60 Vbeta and 13 Jbeta primers. Some clones are missing from TCRdb's copy, which holds only in-frame ones; the method was immunoSEQ multiplex PCR. In total, the table holds 150,000 to 200,000 clones. The sequencing input was PBMCs. The receptors derive from a woman in her fifties or sixties in good health and CMV-seronegative.

This chain uses TRBV7-3 with TRBJ2-3; possible D gene TRBD2, 5 bases. CDR3 length: 20 residues. CDR1 and CDR2 (germline): SGHTA, FQGTGA. V dropped 5 bases and J dropped 0 bases, with 27 bases sitting between them. CDR3 coding DNA: TGTGCCAGCAGCCCCAGAAAACCAACCCCCGGGAAATCTAGCACAGATACGCAGTATTTT. Its translation is CASSPRKPTPGKSSTDTQYF.

The rearrangement joins TRBV11-2 to TRBJ2-3; 8 positions match TRBD1. V lost 5 bases to trimming and J lost 4 bases; unmatched junction nucleotides: 8. CDR1 and CDR2 from the germline V gene are SGHAT and FQNNGV. The CDR3 covers 15 residues. The CDR3 nucleotides are TGTGCCAGCAGCCGACAGGGGCAGGGCGCAGATACGCAGTATTTT. It codes for CASSRQGQGADTQYF.

CDR3: CASSPGNSGDTQYF. For the CDR3, the DNA is TGTGCCAGCAGCCCCGGGAACTCAGGAGATACGCAGTATTTT. V usage is TRBV7-7 and J usage is TRBJ2-3; D perhaps matches TRBD2 (5 bases). V lost 5 bases and J lost 5, with 14 bases in between. The CDR3 contains 14 residues. Per germline, CDR1 SSHAT and CDR2 FNYEAQ (reference sequence).

This chain uses TRBV4-3 with TRBJ2-1; TRBD1 matches 8 bases. V shed 4 bases, J shed 10 bases, and the junction held 21 bases outside the gene matches. This CDR3 is 18 amino acids long. Germline CDR1 is LGHNA and CDR2 is YSLEER. In nucleotides, the CDR3 is TGCGCCAGCAGCCCCCAGGGGGGAGACAGGGGAGGCAGGAGGGAGCAGTTCTTC. Amino acids: CASSPQGGDRGGRREQFF.

This sequence joins TRBV15 and TRBJ2-7, with unresolved D. This CDR3 comprises 14 residues. V lost 0 bases and J 0 bases, leaving 6 bases between the germline ends. Per the germline V gene, CDR1 is LNHNV and CDR2 is YYDKDF (reference sequence). The CDR3, as DNA: TGTGCCACCAGCAGAGATAGGAGCTCCTACGAGCAGTACTTC. Amino acid sequence: CATSRDRSSYEQYF.

The V gene is TRBV2, the J gene TRBJ1-5, with no clear D. The CDR3 covers 13 residues. The V gene lost 6 bases and the J gene lost 9 bases, with 15 bases spanning the gap. Germline CDR1 and CDR2: SNHLY and FYNNEI. CDR3 nucleotides: TGTGCCAGCAGGCTGACAATACAAGGGCCCCAGCATTTT. This codes for CASRLTIQGPQHF.

Remarks on this clone: Sequence at one end of the junction differs from germline and may be a read error. This chain links TRBV2 with TRBJ2-1; the match to TRBD2 covers 7 bases. The CDR3 is 12 amino acids. Germline V lookup: CDR1 SNHLY, CDR2 FYNNEI. The CDR3 bases are TGTGCCAGCAGAGGGGACTACAGTGAGCAGTTCTTC. It translates to CASRGDYSEQFF.

The chain recombines TRBV7-2 with TRBJ1-3; TRBD1 matches at 9 bases. Germline V gene data show CDR1 as SGHTA and CDR2 as FQGNSA. There are 16 residues in the CDR3. Losses at the gene ends were 5 bases for V and 4 bases for J; bases not matched to a gene: 9. Here the CDR3 DNA reads TGTGCCAGCAGCAATCTACAGGGGGCCAGCGGAAACACCATATATTTT. It codes for CASSNLQGASGNTIYF.

The rearrangement links TRBV7-6 to TRBJ1-1, with no clear D. The CDR3 covers 16 residues. The V gene lost 0 bases and the J gene lost 0 bases, with 11 bases spanning the gap. The germline CDR1 and CDR2 sequences are SGHVS and FNYEAQ. CDR3 sequence (DNA): TGTGCCAGCAGCTTAGCGTTGTTGTCCATGAACACTGAAGCTTTCTTT. This sequence encodes CASSLALLSMNTEAFF.

The chain couples TRBV18 to TRBJ2-3, with 10 bases matching TRBD1. The CDR3 is 16 amino acids. Germline CDR1 reads KGHSH; CDR2 reads LQKENI. V gave up 3 bases and J gave up 5 bases; unmatched junction bases: 8. CDR3 residues: CASSPGGQGLIDTQYF. Here the CDR3 DNA reads TGTGCCAGCTCACCCGGGGGACAGGGGCTTATAGATACGCAGTATTTT.

The chain recombines TRBV5-1 with TRBJ2-1; TRBD1 might be the D (6 bases). The CDR3 length is 15 residues. Germline CDR1 is SGHRS and CDR2 is YFSETQ. With 0 bases removed from V and 4 bases from J, the gap between germline ends came to 11 bases. In DNA form, the CDR3 reads TGCGCCAGCAGCTTGGCCTTTGGACAGTACAATGAGCAGTTCTTC. Its protein is CASSLAFGQYNEQFF.

The V call is TRBV9, the J call TRBJ2-2, with D maybe TRBD2 (5 bases). Germline V lookup: CDR1 SGDLS, CDR2 YYNGEE. This CDR3 has 15 residues. With 4 bases removed from V and 4 bases from J, the gap between germline ends came to 14 bases. For the CDR3, the DNA is TGTGCCAGCAGCCCCCTAGAGGGTGGCACCGGGGAGCTGTTTTTT. Amino acid sequence: CASSPLEGGTGELFF.

With regard to this clone: The same CDR3 can be traced to other DNA sequences in this sample. The genes are TRBV14 and TRBJ1-5; D unclear. The ends were cut back, 3 bases at V and 7 bases at J, with 7 bases in the middle. The germline V gene encodes CDR1 SGHDN and CDR2 FVKESK. The CDR3 extends over 12 amino acids. DNA of the CDR3: TGTGCCAGCAGCCAGGGAGGACAGCCCCAGCATTTT. Translation gives CASSQGGQPQHF.

V usage is TRBV5-1 and J usage is TRBJ2-3; possible D gene TRBD1, 5 bases. Trimming took off 0 bases at V and 6 bases at J, with 11 bases between the two ends. CDR1 is SGHRS, CDR2 YFSETQ, per germline. The CDR3 totals 14 residues. The chain's CDR3 is CASSLVVGVDTQYF. The CDR3 DNA follows: TGCGCCAGCAGCTTGGTGGTAGGGGTTGATACGCAGTATTTT.

This sequence joins TRBV5-1 and TRBJ1-6; D is unresolved. This CDR3 spans 15 amino acids. CDR1 and CDR2 from the germline V gene are SGHRS and YFSETQ. V dropped 0 bases and J dropped 12 bases, with 16 bases sitting between them. The CDR3 coding sequence is TGCGCCAGCAGCTTGGCCCCGAGTGCCCGGGAACCCCTCCACTTT. It is translated as CASSLAPSAREPLHF.

The gene calls are TRBV7-9 and TRBJ2-1, with TRBD2 matching over 14 bases. The CDR3 is 14 residues long. Germline loops: CDR1 SEHNR, CDR2 FQNEAQ (reference sequence). V gave up 9 bases and J gave up 8 bases; unmatched junction bases: 6. CDR3 sequence reads: CASGGTSGSYEQFF. The CDR3 DNA reads as TGTGCCAGTGGCGGGACTAGCGGGAGCTATGAGCAGTTCTTC.

This rearrangement joins TRBV27 to TRBJ1-5, with 8 bases that match TRBD1. This CDR3 is built from 13 residues. J gave up 14 bases and V 6 bases, and 12 bases lay outside the gene matches. The germline V gene encodes CDR1 MNHEY and CDR2 SMNVEV (reference sequence). CDR3 bases: TGTGCCAGCAGCCTCGTCTTTCCGGGACAGGAGCATTTT. This encodes CASSLVFPGQEHF.

V is TRBV14 and J is TRBJ2-7; TRBD2 might be the D (7 bases). This CDR3 is 14 amino acids long. Germline CDR1 SGHDN, CDR2 FVKESK. V lost 5 bases and J lost 4, with 15 bases in between. The CDR3 region has the DNA TGTGCCAGCAGCTTTGGAGGGGGGGCTTACGAGCAGTACTTC. Translation: CASSFGGGAYEQYF.

V usage is TRBV6-5 and J usage is TRBJ1-2; no firm D call. The germline gives CDR1 MNHEY, CDR2 SVGAGI. The CDR3 has 13 residues. Trimming left V 0 bases short and J 4 bases short, with 6 bases between. The CDR3 loop is CASSYSRFYGYTF. DNA of the CDR3: TGTGCCAGCAGTTACTCGAGGTTCTATGGCTACACCTTC.

The chain recombines TRBV4-1 with TRBJ2-1; D possibly corresponds to TRBD2 (7 bases). V lost 2 bases and J 6 bases, leaving 23 bases between the germline ends. The CDR3 sequence is 18 residues long. Germline assignment: CDR1 MGHRA and CDR2 YSYEKL. CDR3 in amino acids: CASSQPRGATVEVNEQFF. CDR3 DNA sequence: TGCGCCAGCAGCCAACCCCGGGGGGCTACCGTAGAGGTCAATGAGCAGTTCTTC.

This chain connects TRBV27 to TRBJ2-1, with 10 bases that match TRBD2. Germline V gene sequence: CDR1 MNHEY, CDR2 SMNVEV (reference sequence). The CDR3 is made up of 15 amino acids. The V segment lost 8 bases and the J segment 4 bases; nucleotides outside the gene matches: 8. The CDR3 reads CASASSGSFYNEQFF. CDR3 DNA: TGTGCCAGCGCCTCTAGCGGGAGCTTTTACAATGAGCAGTTCTTC.

The chain couples TRBV7-9 to TRBJ2-1, with 13 bases lining up with TRBD2. CDR3 length: 15 amino acids. Trimming cost V 5 bases and J 8 bases; bases outside gene matches: 6. In germline, CDR1 is SEHNR, CDR2 FQNEAQ (reference sequence). In DNA form, the CDR3 reads TGTGCCAGCAGCATACTAGCGGGGGGGATCGATGAGCAGTTCTTC. The encoded protein is CASSILAGGIDEQFF.

V usage is TRBV5-1 and J usage is TRBJ1-6, with 7 bases fitting TRBD1. V shed 2 bases and J 10 bases; nucleotides not matched to a gene: 9. CDR3 length equals 15 residues. Germline V gene sequence: CDR1 SGHRS, CDR2 YFSETQ. For the CDR3, the DNA is TGCGCCAGCAGCTTTTTTGGACAGGTAGAATCACCCCTCCACTTT. Translation: CASSFFGQVESPLHF.

The chain has TRBV6-1 and TRBJ1-1; maybe TRBD1 (6 bases). V gave up 7 bases and J gave up 5 bases, with 17 bases separating them. The CDR3 sequence is 14 residues long. Germline CDR1 reads MNHNS; CDR2 reads SASEGT. CDR3 bases: TGTGCCAGCACAGCAGGGGCGGGGGTGACTGAAGCTTTCTTT. Its protein product is CASTAGAGVTEAFF.

The rearrangement links TRBV5-1 to TRBJ2-2; TRBD1 aligns across 9 bases. The CDR3 is made up of 15 amino acids. With 2 bases clipped from V and 7 bases from J, the junction kept 6 bases outside the gene matches. The V gene's germline CDR1 is SGHRS and CDR2 YFSETQ. The chain's CDR3 is CASSLGTGRIGELFF. CDR3 sequence (DNA): TGCGCCAGCAGCTTAGGGACAGGGCGTATCGGGGAGCTGTTTTTT.

For this clone: Other DNA sequences of this sample code for an identical CDR3. The chain employs TRBV7-3 and TRBJ2-7; TRBD1 matches at 8 bases. The CDR3 extends over 14 amino acids. J gave up 4 bases and V 2 bases, and 4 bases lay outside the gene matches. From germline, CDR1 is SGHTA and CDR2 FQGTGA. The CDR3 loop reads CASSLGQGGYEQYF. As DNA, the CDR3 is TGTGCCAGCAGCTTAGGACAGGGTGGGTACGAGCAGTACTTC. Looking up the rest from reference TRBV7-3 and TRBJ2-7 gives the full variable domain: GAGVSQTPSNKVTEKGKYVELRCDPISGHTALYWYRQSLGQGPEFLIYFQGTGAADDSGLPNDRFFAVRPEGSVSTLKIQRTERGDSAVYLCASSLGQGGYEQYFGPGTRLTVT.

V and J are TRBV20-1 and TRBJ2-3; 7 bases are shared with TRBD1. Germline-derived CDR1 and CDR2 are DFQATT and SNEGSKA (reference sequence). V dropped 6 bases and J dropped 7; count of bases not matched to a gene: 4. This CDR3 has 11 amino acids. CDR3 coding DNA: TGCAGTGCCATACAGGGGAATACGCAGTATTTT. Translating gives CSAIQGNTQYF.

The gene calls are TRBV5-1 and TRBJ2-2, with a tentative D call TRBD1 (5 bases). Trimming removed 3 bases at V and 5 bases at J, with 14 bases between. The CDR3 contains 15 residues. The germline V gene has CDR1 SGHRS and CDR2 YFSETQ. CDR3 in amino acids: CASSWTPGLTGELFF. The CDR3 DNA sequence: TGCGCCAGCAGCTGGACGCCAGGGCTAACCGGGGAGCTGTTTTTT.

This chain links TRBV6-1 with TRBJ2-7; TRBD2 matches 9 bases. CDR1 MNHNS and CDR2 SASEGT come from the germline V gene. This CDR3 has 14 residues. Losses at the gene ends were 7 bases for V and 3 bases for J; bases not matched to a gene: 7. The CDR3 sequence: CASTLAGVLYEQYF. The CDR3 DNA follows: TGTGCCAGCACCTTAGCGGGAGTACTCTACGAGCAGTACTTC.

The chain employs TRBV18 and TRBJ1-2, with TRBD1 identical over 7 bases. The V segment lost 1 base and the J segment 8 bases; nucleotides outside the gene matches: 7. Per the germline V gene, CDR1 is KGHSH and CDR2 is LQKENI. CDR3 length equals 14 residues. CDR3: CASSPQTEGAGYTF. The DNA for the CDR3 is TGTGCCAGCTCACCACAAACTGAGGGGGCAGGCTACACCTTC.